This TCR beta chain was sequenced during a study of control samples from healthy donors and cancer patients. Assay: immunoSEQ multiplex PCR; the TCRdb copy retains only in-frame clones and omits some. The data show 150,000 or so clones, with 90% to 95% seen just once and almost 6% held by the top ten. Trimming at V came to 5 bases and at J to 4 bases, leaving 7 bases not matched to a gene. The CDR3 totals 14 residues. CDR1 MNHNY and CDR2 SVGAGI come from the germline V gene (reference sequence). The origin of this receptor is a man younger than 30 in good health. The specimen sequenced was blood. This chain joins TRBV6-6 and TRBJ1-2, with 7 bases that match TRBD1. The CDR3 region has the DNA TGTGCCAGCAGTACCCAGGGGGGTAGCTATGGCTACACCTTC. Protein product: CASSTQGGSYGYTF.